These T cell receptor beta chains were read from a single sample in a study of response to subunit inactivated influenza vaccine. TCRdb reprocessed the RT-PCR reads with MiXCR, giving one entry per CDR3 protein. The repertoire holds more than 450,000 distinct CDR3 sequences, about 10% seen once, with approximately 10% in the top ten. The same specimen was also included in a second study, on T cells expressing NK-cell markers.

The starting material was PBMCs from blood, obtained on the day of vaccination. These receptor sequences come from a man aged 50-60 years who received an inactivated influenza vaccine. Each CDR3 is given with its conserved first and last residue. Each record gives: V gene, J gene, clone size, D gene, CDR3 DNA, CDR3 protein. A D gene is named only where the DNA matches it firmly. Where a row states a size, it is once, few, many or the class of an expanded clone; other rows omit it.

>TRBV5-1|TRBJ2-2|few|.
TGCGCCAGCAGCTTGGCCATGACTGCCGGGGAGCTGTTTTTT
CASSLAMTAGELFF
>TRBV20-1|TRBJ2-1|.|.
TGCAGTGCTAGCGACTTGGGAAGTCCGAATGAGCAGTTCTTC
CSASDLGSPNEQFF
>TRBV18|TRBJ1-5|few|.
TGTGCCAGCTCACCACGACAGATTGGGTCCTGGGATCAGCCCCAGCATTTT
CASSPRQIGSWDQPQHF
>TRBV29-1|TRBJ2-7|many|.
TGCAGCCCAATCAGGAAAAACCGGGGCCAAACCTACGAGCAGTACTTC
CSPIRKNRGQTYEQYF
>TRBV7-2|TRBJ2-7|.|TRBD2
TGTGCCAGCAGCTTAGGGGGTAGCGGGAGTCGGGAGCAGTACTTC
CASSLGGSGSREQYF
>TRBV15|TRBJ2-5|few|.
TGTGCCACCAGCAGAGGGGTAAAGGGACTGGGCTACCAAGAGACCCAGTACTTC
CATSRGVKGLGYQETQYF
>TRBV6-5|TRBJ2-2|many|.
TGTGCCAGCAGTTCCCGGGACTCCCTCCCCACCGGGGAGCTGTTTTTT
CASSSRDSLPTGELFF
>TRBV7-2|TRBJ2-3|few|.
TGTGCCAGCAGCTTAGACTACTCTACGCAGTATTTT
CASSLDYSTQYF
>TRBV4-1|TRBJ1-2|many|TRBD1
TGCGCCAGCAGCCCAAGACAGGGAGACTATGGCTACACCTTC
CASSPRQGDYGYTF
>TRBV5-1|TRBJ1-3|many|.
TGCGCCAGCAGCCCGGATACAGATTCCTCTGGAAACACCATATATTTT
CASSPDTDSSGNTIYF
>TRBV20-1|TRBJ2-1|few|.
TGCAGTGCTAGCCCCCAGCCCTACAATGAGCAGTTCTTC
CSASPQPYNEQFF
>TRBV7-3|TRBJ2-2|.|.
TGTGCCAGCAGATCACAGAACACCGGGGAGCTGTTTTTT
CASRSQNTGELFF
>TRBV20-1|TRBJ2-7|few|.
TGCAGTGCTAGATCGGGGGACTGGGACGAGCAGTACTTC
CSARSGDWDEQYF
>TRBV20-1|TRBJ2-7|few|.
TGCAGTGCTAGTCAGGCCATGAGCTACGAGCAGTACTTC
CSASQAMSYEQYF
>TRBV10-3|TRBJ1-3|few|.
TGTGCCGCTACAGAGCCCTCTGGAAACACCATATATTTT
CAATEPSGNTIYF
>TRBV21-1|TRBJ1-1|.|.
TGTGCCAGCAGCCTCCAGAGTGGACAGGGCGGAGATACTGAAGCTTTCTTT
CASSLQSGQGGDTEAFF
>TRBV12-3/TRBV12-4|TRBJ2-7|.|.
TGTGCCAGCAGTTTATTCTGGGGCTCCAACTACGAGCAGTACTTC
CASSLFWGSNYEQYF
>TRBV20-1|TRBJ2-3|many|TRBD1
TGCAGTGCTAGGAAGGGGGCCGGCACAGATACGCAGTATTTT
CSARKGAGTDTQYF
>TRBV20-1|TRBJ2-1|.|.
TGCAGTACGCCCCGGGCGGGACGAAACTACAATGAGCAGTTCTTC
CSTPRAGRNYNEQFF
>TRBV12-3/TRBV12-4|TRBJ1-3|few|.
TGTGCCAGCAGTTTAGGACGCCTCTCTGGAAACACCATATATTTT
CASSLGRLSGNTIYF
>TRBV6-2/TRBV6-3|TRBJ2-4|.|TRBD1
TGTGCCAGCAGCCAGACAGGGGGCGGCAAAAACATTCAGTACTTC
CASSQTGGGKNIQYF
>TRBV20-1|TRBJ2-1|.|TRBD2
TGCAGTGCTAGAGATCCCCTAGCGGGGGAAGGGGATGAGCAGTTCTTC
CSARDPLAGEGDEQFF
>TRBV5-1|TRBJ2-3|.|.
TGCGCCAGCGGTATAGGGAGCACAGATACGCAGTATTTT
CASGIGSTDTQYF
>TRBV12-3/TRBV12-4|TRBJ1-1|.|.
TGTGCCAGCAGCCCCAGGGATGAAGCTTTCTTT
CASSPRDEAFF
>TRBV20-1|TRBJ2-3|many|.
TGCAGTGCTAGAGATCTCGAGGATTTCCGTACAGATACGCAGTATTTT
CSARDLEDFRTDTQYF
>TRBV7-2|TRBJ2-6|many|.
TGTGCCAGCAGCTTAGCGTCGGCCCTACCGTCTGGGGCCAACGTCCTGACTTTC
CASSLASALPSGANVLTF
>TRBV20-1|TRBJ2-7|.|.
TGCAGTGCTCAGGATCGGACCCAGGGGTACGAGCAGTACTTC
CSAQDRTQGYEQYF
>TRBV4-1|TRBJ2-1|many|TRBD1
TGCGCCAGCAGCCAATCCGGACAGGGGGCGGCGAATGAGCAGTTCTTC
CASSQSGQGAANEQFF
>TRBV20-1|TRBJ2-7|.|.
TGCAGTGCTAGGCTCACCTCCTACGAGCAGTACTTC
CSARLTSYEQYF
>TRBV4-1|TRBJ2-1|.|TRBD1
TGCGCCAGCAGCCAAGATGAGGGGGGACAGGCTTACAATGAGCAGTTCTTC
CASSQDEGGQAYNEQFF
>TRBV5-6|TRBJ2-3|many|.
TGTGCCAGCAGCTGGGCAGGGACAGATACGCAGTATTTT
CASSWAGTDTQYF
>TRBV5-8|TRBJ2-5|.|.
TGTGCCAGCAGCTTGACTCCTAGCTCGGAGACCCAGTACTTC
CASSLTPSSETQYF
>TRBV19|TRBJ2-7|few|TRBD1
TGTGCCAGTAGTGCGTCCGGGACAGGGCGCGAGCAGTACTTC
CASSASGTGREQYF
>TRBV3-1|TRBJ1-5|few|.
TGTGCCAGCAGCCAAGGGGACGGTCCCCAGCATTTT
CASSQGDGPQHF
>TRBV11-3|TRBJ1-5|few|TRBD1
TGTGCCGGACAGGGGTATAATCAGCCCCAGCATTTT
CAGQGYNQPQHF
>TRBV29-1|TRBJ2-5|many|.
TGCAGCGTCGGACAAGAGACCCAGTACTTC
CSVGQETQYF
>TRBV4-2|TRBJ2-6|few|.
TGTGCCAGCAGCCTCAAGAGTTCTGGGGCCAACGTCCTGACTTTC
CASSLKSSGANVLTF
>TRBV7-2|TRBJ2-3|.|.
TGTGCCAGCAGCTCAGATCCGGGGCCTACGCAGTATTTT
CASSSDPGPTQYF
>TRBV27|TRBJ2-7|many|.
TGTGCCAGCAGTTTGATAGCGGCTTCCTACGAGCAGTACTTC
CASSLIAASYEQYF
>TRBV29-1|TRBJ2-7|many|.
TGCAGCGTTGTAAGGGGGAGGTACCCCTACGAGCAGTACTTC
CSVVRGRYPYEQYF
>TRBV4-3|TRBJ2-2|.|TRBD2
TGCGCCAGCAGCCAAACTAGCGGGAGTCGCCGGGAGCTGTTTTTT
CASSQTSGSRRELFF
>TRBV7-2|TRBJ2-7|few|.
TGTGCCAGCAGCCGAGTGGGGCGGGACTCCTACGAGCAGTACTTC
CASSRVGRDSYEQYF
>TRBV7-2|TRBJ2-1|many|TRBD2
TGTGCCAGCAGCCGACTAGCCCACAATGAGCAGTTCTTC
CASSRLAHNEQFF
>TRBV11-1|TRBJ2-7|.|TRBD1
TGTGCCAGCAGCCAAATGACCGGGACAGCCGCCTACGAGCAGTACTTC
CASSQMTGTAAYEQYF
>TRBV5-5|TRBJ1-2|many|.
TGTGCCAGCAGCTCTATGGGGCACAGCAACTATGGCTACACCTTC
CASSSMGHSNYGYTF
>TRBV7-6|TRBJ2-3|many|TRBD2
TGTGCCAGCAGCTTACTAGCGGGAAAAACAGATACGCAGTATTTT
CASSLLAGKTDTQYF
>TRBV7-9|TRBJ2-5|few|.
TGTGCCAGCAGCTCGGCGTTGCGGACCCAGTACTTC
CASSSALRTQYF
>TRBV10-3|TRBJ2-7|few|TRBD2
TGTGCCATCAGGATGGGGACTAATGGGTCCTACGAGCAGTACTTC
CAIRMGTNGSYEQYF
>TRBV28|TRBJ2-3|.|TRBD2
TGTGCCAGCAGTTTGGTAGCGGGAGGCCGTAACACAGATACGCAGTATTTT
CASSLVAGGRNTDTQYF
>TRBV12-3/TRBV12-4|TRBJ2-2|.|.
TGTGCCAGCAGTTTTAGGGGGATTAACACCGGGGAGCTGTTTTTT
CASSFRGINTGELFF
>TRBV5-1|TRBJ2-2|few|.
TGCGCCAGCAGCTACATGACGATGGACACCGGGGAGCTGTTTTTT
CASSYMTMDTGELFF
>TRBV28|TRBJ2-7|many|.
TGTGCCAGCAGTGGTAGGGTCTACGAGCAGTACTTC
CASSGRVYEQYF
>TRBV7-9|TRBJ2-1|many|TRBD1
TGTGCCAGCAGCCGGACGGACAGGTACTCCTACAATGAGCAGTTCTTC
CASSRTDRYSYNEQFF
>TRBV7-2|TRBJ2-2|.|.
TGTGCCAGCAGCTTAGTGGGCGGGGCGGCCACCGGGGAGCTGTTTTTT
CASSLVGGAATGELFF
>TRBV14|TRBJ1-2|.|.
TGTGCCAGCAGCCAAGTTAACTATGGCTACACCTTC
CASSQVNYGYTF
>TRBV6-1|TRBJ2-1|.|TRBD2
TGTGCCGTCGGGAGGGCATTTCCCTCCTACAATGAGCAGTTCTTC
CAVGRAFPSYNEQFF
>TRBV6-1|TRBJ2-6|few|.
TGTGCCAGCAGTGATGGTGGGGGGGCCAACGTCCTGACTTTC
CASSDGGGANVLTF
>TRBV12-3/TRBV12-4|TRBJ2-3|few|.
TGTGCCAGCAGCAAGTCCGGAGATACGCAGTATTTT
CASSKSGDTQYF
>TRBV11-2|TRBJ2-4|.|TRBD1
TGTGCCAGCAGCTTAGGTCCCTATAGACAGGGGGCGGAAAACATTCAGTACTTC
CASSLGPYRQGAENIQYF